Listed below are T cell receptor beta chains from one sample, sequenced in a study of a mutant IDH1 vaccine in newly diagnosed glioma. This table comes from immunoSEQ multiplex PCR, and its TCRdb copy is limited to in-frame clones, with some not included. The repertoire includes about 32,000 clones, 89% of them detected once, and 2% to 2.5% sits in the top ten. These receptors are not linked to any known antigen. Sequenced material: PBMCs, taken from a glioma patient whose treatment included an IDH1 peptide vaccine. These receptors came from a man in his forties with glioma. Both conserved end residues are part of each CDR3. D genes are given only for firm matches. Only some rows state a clone size, as once, few, many or a class for expanded clones.

d_gene	abundance	v_gene	j_gene	CDR3nt	CDR3aa
TRBD1	NA	TRBV5-6	TRBJ2-5	TGTGCCAGCAGCTTTTTGACAGGGATAGAGACCCAGTACTTC	CASSFLTGIETQYF
NA	NA	TRBV7-2	TRBJ2-1	TGTGCCAGCAGTTTGGGCGCTAGCAGTGAGCAGTTCTTC	CASSLGASSEQFF
TRBD1	few	TRBV5-6	TRBJ1-5	TGTGCCAGCAGCTTGGGGGCAGGGGGTGGCAATCAGCCCCAGCATTTT	CASSLGAGGGNQPQHF
TRBD1	NA	TRBV2	TRBJ1-5	TGTGCCAGCAGTAAAAGGACAGGGGGGACTCAGCCCCAGCATTTT	CASSKRTGGTQPQHF
NA	NA	TRBV6-4	TRBJ2-2	TGTGCCAGCAGTGACAGGAACACCGGGGAGCTGTTTTTT	CASSDRNTGELFF
NA	NA	TRBV15	TRBJ2-6	TGTGCCACCAGCAGAGCTGGCTCTGGGGCCAACGTCCTGACTTTC	CATSRAGSGANVLTF
NA	NA	TRBV6-1	TRBJ2-7	TGTGCCAGCAGTGGGGGGGGCAGGGGGTTTCACGAGCAGTACTTC	CASSGGGRGFHEQYF
NA	NA	TRBV12-5	TRBJ1-4	TGTGCTAGTGGCCTCAGGTACCCGAATGAAAAACTGTTTTTT	CASGLRYPNEKLFF
TRBD1	NA	TRBV29-1	TRBJ2-2	TGCAGCGTTGAAAGGGGGCAAGGCACCGGGGAGCTGTTTTTT	CSVERGQGTGELFF
NA	NA	TRBV19	TRBJ2-1	TGTGCCAGCGGGCGGGACAGCTTAATCAATGAGCAGTTCTTC	CASGRDSLINEQFF
NA	NA	TRBV18	TRBJ1-5	TGTGCCAGCTCCCCCGGGGCCACGGGGCTAAGTAGCAATCAGCCCCAGCATTTT	CASSPGATGLSSNQPQHF
NA	NA	TRBV11-1	TRBJ1-2	TGTGCCAGCAGCTTGGAGGGCTATGGCTACACCTTC	CASSLEGYGYTF
NA	NA	TRBV19	TRBJ2-7	TGTGCCAGTAGTATAGATCGGGCCAGCTACGAGCAGTACTTC	CASSIDRASYEQYF
NA	NA	TRBV28	TRBJ2-1	TGTGCCAGCAGTTTCAGGGTGCTGAGGGGGAATGAGCAGTTCTTC	CASSFRVLRGNEQFF
NA	NA	TRBV19	TRBJ1-1	TGTGCCAGTGTAAAGAGGGCGAACACTGAAGCTTTCTTT	CASVKRANTEAFF
TRBD1	NA	TRBV30	TRBJ1-4	TGTGCCTGGAGGGGACAGGGGGCGAATAATGAAAAACTGTTTTTT	CAWRGQGANNEKLFF
TRBD1	NA	TRBV7-9	TRBJ2-2	TGTGCCAGCAGCAGACAGGGGGACGCCGGGGAGCTGTTTTTT	CASSRQGDAGELFF
TRBD1	NA	TRBV9	TRBJ2-1	TGTGCCAGCAGCGTAGTTGGGACAGGGTACAATGAGCAGTTCTTC	CASSVVGTGYNEQFF
NA	NA	TRBV28	TRBJ2-5	TGTGCCAGCAGTTTAGGTGTGGTTTGGGAGACCCAGTACTTC	CASSLGVVWETQYF